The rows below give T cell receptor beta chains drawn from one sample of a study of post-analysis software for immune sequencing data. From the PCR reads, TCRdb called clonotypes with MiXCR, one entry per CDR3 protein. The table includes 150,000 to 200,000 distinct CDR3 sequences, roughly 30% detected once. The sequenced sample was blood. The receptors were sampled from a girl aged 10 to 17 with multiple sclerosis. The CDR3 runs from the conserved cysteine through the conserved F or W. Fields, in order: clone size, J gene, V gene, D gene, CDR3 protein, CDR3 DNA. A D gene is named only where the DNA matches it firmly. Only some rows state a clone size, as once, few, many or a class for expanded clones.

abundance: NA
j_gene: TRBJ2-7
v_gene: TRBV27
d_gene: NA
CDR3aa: CASSSTAPSSYEQYF
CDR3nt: TGTGCCAGCAGTTCCACAGCGCCGAGCTCCTACGAGCAGTACTTC

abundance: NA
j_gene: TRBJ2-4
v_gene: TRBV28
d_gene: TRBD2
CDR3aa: CASSAGLAGALIKNIQYF
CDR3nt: TGTGCCAGCAGTGCGGGACTAGCGGGAGCTTTAATCAAAAACATTCAGTACTTC

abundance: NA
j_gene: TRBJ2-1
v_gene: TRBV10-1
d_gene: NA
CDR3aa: CASSENLAETGIYNEQFF
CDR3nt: TGCGCCAGCAGTGAGAATTTAGCGGAAACTGGAATCTACAATGAGCAGTTCTTC

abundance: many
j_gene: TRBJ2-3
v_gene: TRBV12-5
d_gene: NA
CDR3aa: CASGFAPGGGDTDTQYF
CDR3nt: TGTGCTAGTGGTTTCGCCCCAGGGGGGGGAGACACAGATACGCAGTATTTT

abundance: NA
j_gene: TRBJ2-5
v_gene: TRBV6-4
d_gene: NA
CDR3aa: CASGDPVEETQYF
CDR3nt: TGTGCCAGCGGTGACCCCGTCGAGGAGACCCAGTACTTC

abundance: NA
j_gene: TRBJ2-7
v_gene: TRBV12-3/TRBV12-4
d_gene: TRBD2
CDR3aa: CASSKTSDLYEQYF
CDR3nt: TGTGCCAGCAGTAAAACTAGCGATCTCTACGAGCAGTACTTC

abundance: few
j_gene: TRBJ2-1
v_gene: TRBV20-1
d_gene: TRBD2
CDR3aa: CSARKAGGRVNEQFF
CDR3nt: TGCAGTGCTAGGAAAGCGGGAGGCCGGGTGAATGAGCAGTTCTTC

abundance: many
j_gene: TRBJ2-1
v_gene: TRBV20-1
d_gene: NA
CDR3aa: CSARPIDWMNEQFF
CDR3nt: TGCAGTGCTAGACCCATCGATTGGATGAATGAGCAGTTCTTC

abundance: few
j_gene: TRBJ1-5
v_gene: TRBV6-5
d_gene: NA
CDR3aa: CASSYSGGPRGDQPQHF
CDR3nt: TGTGCCAGCAGTTACTCAGGAGGTCCGAGGGGTGATCAGCCCCAGCATTTT

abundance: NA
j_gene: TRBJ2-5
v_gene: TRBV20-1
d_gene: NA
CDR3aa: CSASEEETQYF
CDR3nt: TGCAGTGCTAGCGAGGAAGAGACCCAGTACTTC

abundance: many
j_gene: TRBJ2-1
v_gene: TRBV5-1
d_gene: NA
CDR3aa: CASSFPGRQDEQFF
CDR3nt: TGCGCCAGCAGCTTCCCGGGACGACAAGATGAGCAGTTCTTC

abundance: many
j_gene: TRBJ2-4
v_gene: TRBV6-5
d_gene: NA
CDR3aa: CASSTSGAGNIQYF
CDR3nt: TGTGCCAGCAGTACCTCTGGGGCAGGGAACATTCAGTACTTC

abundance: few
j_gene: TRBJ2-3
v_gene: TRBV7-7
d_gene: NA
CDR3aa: CASSAWSGEVTDTQYF
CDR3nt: TGTGCTAGCAGCGCATGGTCGGGGGAGGTGACAGATACGCAGTATTTT

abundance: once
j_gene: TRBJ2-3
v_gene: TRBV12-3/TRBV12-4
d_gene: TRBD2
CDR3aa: CASSPRDYYQFTDTQYF
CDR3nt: TGTGCCAGCAGTCCCCGGGACTACTACCAATTCACAGATACGCAGTATTTT

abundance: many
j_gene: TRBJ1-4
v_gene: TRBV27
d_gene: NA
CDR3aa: CASSLLGEKLFF
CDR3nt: TGTGCCAGCAGTTTATTGGGGGAAAAACTGTTTTTT

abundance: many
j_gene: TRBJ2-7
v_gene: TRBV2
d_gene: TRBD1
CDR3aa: CASKNPTGANEQYF
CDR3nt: TGTGCCAGCAAGAATCCGACAGGGGCTAACGAGCAGTACTTC

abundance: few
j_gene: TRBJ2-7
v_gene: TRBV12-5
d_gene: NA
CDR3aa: CAASGDTYEQYF
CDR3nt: TGTGCTGCCTCAGGGGACACCTACGAGCAGTACTTC

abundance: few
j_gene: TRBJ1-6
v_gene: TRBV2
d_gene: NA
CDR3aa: CASSEALAGRVSPLHF
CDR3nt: TGTGCCAGCAGTGAAGCGCTTGCCGGAAGGGTTTCACCCCTCCACTTT